This passage covers 23 T cell receptor beta chains from one sample sequenced in a study of OX40 agonist ivuxolimab in advanced cancers. Data came from immunoSEQ multiplex PCR; TCRdb stores just in-frame clones and leaves some out. The table shows 81,000 or so clones, with about 88% occurring only once. This material consisted of CD4+ or CD8+ T cells sorted from blood, taken in a trial of the OX40 agonist ivuxolimab. The receptors stem from an adult with an advanced solid tumor such as melanoma, head and neck, liver or kidney cancer.

The gene calls are TRBV9 and TRBJ1-5, with 10 bases lining up with TRBD1. V gave up 0 bases and J gave up 6 bases; unmatched junction bases: 9. The CDR3 has 17 residues. Germline V CDR1 and CDR2: SGDLS, YYNGEE. Written as DNA, the CDR3 is TGTGCCAGCAGCGTAGAATCGGCGGGACAGGGGCGTCAGCCCCAGCATTTT. Translating gives CASSVESAGQGRQPQHF.

The chain has TRBV5-1 and TRBJ2-7; 10 bases agree with TRBD1. Per germline, CDR1 SGHRS and CDR2 YFSETQ. The CDR3 totals 15 residues. Trimming at V came to 1 base and at J to 2 bases, leaving 3 bases not matched to a gene. CDR3: CASSLLGQGPYEQYF. The CDR3 DNA reads as TGCGCCAGCAGCTTGCTGGGACAGGGGCCCTACGAGCAGTACTTC.

This chain connects TRBV9 to TRBJ1-1, with 7 nucleotides matching TRBD1. This CDR3 is built from 16 residues. Looked up from germline, CDR1 is SGDLS and CDR2 is YYNGEE. V trimming: 2 bases; J trimming: 8 bases; junction bases outside the gene matches: 15. The CDR3 reads CASSVSGTAGQDEAFF. The CDR3 DNA follows: TGTGCCAGCAGCGTCTCTGGGACAGCTGGGCAAGACGAAGCTTTCTTT.

V and J are TRBV19 and TRBJ2-7; the D gene is possibly TRBD1 (6 bases). V gave up 9 bases and J gave up 7 bases, with 22 bases separating them. The germline gives CDR1 LNHDA, CDR2 SQIVND (reference sequence). This CDR3 spans 14 amino acids. The DNA for the CDR3 is TGTGCCAGCCGGAAAATGGGGGCCTCCCGGGAGCAGTACTTC. This sequence encodes CASRKMGASREQYF.

The chain recombines TRBV7-2 with TRBJ2-5; 8 bases line up with TRBD1. CDR1 is SGHTA, CDR2 FQGNSA, per germline. After removal of 5 bases from V and 5 bases from J, the junction contained 7 bases not matched to a gene. CDR3 length: 14 residues. CDR3 region: CASSIRTGRETQYF. CDR3 nucleotide sequence: TGTGCCAGCAGCATCAGGACAGGGAGGGAGACCCAGTACTTC. Together with reference TRBV7-2 and TRBJ2-5, the CDR3 gives the full variable domain: GAGVSQSPSNKVTEKGKDVELRCDPISGHTALYWYRQSLGQGLEFLIYFQGNSAPDKSGLPSDRFSAERTGGSVSTLTIQRTQQEDSAVYLCASSIRTGRETQYFGPGTRLLVL.

On this clone: Other nucleotide sequences in the sample specify the same CDR3. The CDR3 sequence is CASSSDRGRSPLHF. CDR3 bases: TGTGCCAGCAGCTCAGACAGGGGTCGCTCACCCCTCCACTTT. This rearrangement joins TRBV7-2 to TRBJ1-6, with 8 nucleotides matching TRBD1. Per the germline V gene, CDR1 is SGHTA and CDR2 is FQGNSA. V lost 4 bases, J lost 10 bases, and 6 bases stayed unmatched. CDR3 length equals 14 residues.

DNA of the CDR3: TGTGCCAGCAGTTTGACAGGGTCACACGAGCAGTACTTC. It yields the protein CASSLTGSHEQYF. The V gene is TRBV28, the J gene TRBJ2-7, with 7 bases that match TRBD1. CDR1 and CDR2 from the germline V gene are MDHEN and SYDVKM. After removal of 3 bases from V and 5 bases from J, the junction contained 4 bases not matched to a gene. The CDR3 has 13 residues. Using reference TRBV28 and TRBJ2-7 for the parts outside the CDR3, the full variable domain is DVKVTQSSRYLVKRTGEKVFLECVQDMDHENMFWYRQDPGLGLRLIYFSYDVKMKEKGDIPEGYSVSREKKERFSLILESASTNQTSMYLCASSLTGSHEQYFGPGTRLTVT.

V gene TRBV5-1 combines with J gene TRBJ2-1; 10 bases agree with TRBD1. The V segment lost 3 bases and the J segment 3 bases; nucleotides outside the gene matches: 3. Germline CDR1 and CDR2: SGHRS and YFSETQ. The CDR3 is 15 amino acids. CDR3 sequence reads: CASSSRTGGYNEQFF. The CDR3 nucleotides read TGCGCCAGCAGCTCAAGGACAGGGGGCTACAATGAGCAGTTCTTC.

The rearrangement uses TRBV14 and TRBJ2-1; 12 nucleotides line up with TRBD2. Trimming at V came to 6 bases and at J to 7 bases, leaving 13 bases not matched to a gene. The CDR3 extends over 17 amino acids. Looked up from germline, CDR1 is SGHDN and CDR2 is FVKESK. The CDR3 coding sequence is TGTGCCAGCAGTCGGACTAGCGGGACAATACATTCTAATGAGCAGTTCTTC. Its protein is CASSRTSGTIHSNEQFF. Together with reference TRBV14 and TRBJ2-1, the CDR3 gives the full variable domain: EAGVTQFPSHSVIEKGQTVTLRCDPISGHDNLYWYRRVMGKEIKFLLHFVKESKQDESGMPNNRFLAERTGGTYSTLKVQPAELEDSGVYFCASSRTSGTIHSNEQFFGPGTRLTVL.

This clone was seen a single time. In DNA, the CDR3 is TGTGCCAGCAGCTTGGCCGCGGGGACTAATGAAAAACTGTTTTTT. Amino acid sequence: CASSLAAGTNEKLFF. This chain joins TRBV5-4 and TRBJ1-4, with D unresolved. CDR1 SGHNT and CDR2 YYREEE come from the germline V gene (reference sequence). The ends were cut back, 0 bases at V and 2 bases at J, with 8 bases in the middle. This CDR3 has 15 residues.

The chain recombines TRBV6-1 with TRBJ1-2; the match to TRBD1 covers 9 bases. This CDR3 comprises 16 residues. The junction had 10 bases not matched to a gene; V was cut back by 2 bases and J by 6 bases. The germline CDR1 and CDR2 sequences are MNHNS and SASEGT. The CDR3: CASSERGQGHSNGYTF. The CDR3 nucleotides are TGTGCCAGCAGTGAAAGGGGACAGGGTCATAGCAATGGCTACACCTTC.

The chain joins TRBV6-6 to TRBJ1-2; D may be TRBD1 (5 bases). CDR3 length: 13 amino acids. The V and J ends lost 6 bases and 4 bases respectively, with 12 bases between them. Germline lookup yields CDR1 MNHNY and CDR2 SVGAGI (reference sequence). CDR3 sequence: CASRAREGYGYTF. The CDR3 nucleotides are TGTGCCAGCAGGGCCAGGGAGGGCTATGGCTACACCTTC.

In this sample, this clone turned up once. This chain connects TRBV29-1 to TRBJ2-2, with D perhaps matching TRBD2 (6 bases). Trimming removed 7 bases from V and 2 bases from J, with 17 bases in between. Germline CDR1 reads SQVTM; CDR2 reads ANQGSEA. The CDR3 contains 15 residues. The CDR3 DNA reads TGCAGCGCCGAAGGACTAAGGGCCAACACCGGGGAGCTGTTTTTT. Translating gives CSAEGLRANTGELFF.

The J gene is TRBJ1-2, the V gene TRBV28, with TRBD1 identical over 10 bases. CDR1 MDHEN and CDR2 SYDVKM come from the germline V gene. The CDR3 extends over 15 amino acids. V shed 2 bases and J 8 bases; nucleotides not matched to a gene: 8. In DNA form, the CDR3 reads TGTGCCAGCAGTTTACCGGGACAGGGGAGAGGGGGCTACACCTTC. Translated: CASSLPGQGRGGYTF.

The rearrangement links TRBV6-1 to TRBJ1-4; 7 positions match TRBD1. Germline values: CDR1 MNHNS, CDR2 SASEGT. This CDR3 is 15 amino acids long. V gave up 0 bases and J gave up 4 bases; unmatched junction bases: 2. The CDR3, as DNA: TGTGCCAGCAGTGAAGCGACAGGGATTAATGAAAAACTGTTTTTT. This gives the protein CASSEATGINEKLFF.

This clone was recorded a few times. The rearrangement joins TRBV9 to TRBJ1-1; no firm D call. Germline V gene sequence: CDR1 SGDLS, CDR2 YYNGEE. V was clipped by 0 bases and J by 4 bases, with 13 bases between them. This CDR3 has 15 residues. The DNA of the CDR3 is TGTGCCAGCAGCGTAGTGGGAGGGAAAGGCACTGAAGCTTTCTTT. This codes for CASSVVGGKGTEAFF.

This chain links TRBV5-1 with TRBJ1-1; D possibly corresponds to TRBD1 (5 bases). CDR3 length: 14 residues. Per the germline V gene, CDR1 is SGHRS and CDR2 is YFSETQ. Trimming shortened V by 4 bases and J by 0 bases, and 10 bases separated the two germline ends. This chain's CDR3 is CASSPGTLNTEAFF. CDR3 sequence (DNA): TGCGCCAGCAGCCCCGGGACCCTGAACACTGAAGCTTTCTTT. Complete variable domain (other parts from reference TRBV5-1 and TRBJ1-1): KAGVTQTPRYLIKTRGQQVTLSCSPISGHRSVSWYQQTPGQGLQFLFEYFSETQRNKGNFPGRFSGRQFSNSRSEMNVSTLELGDSALYLCASSPGTLNTEAFFGQGTRLTVV.

This clone has just a few counts. This chain links TRBV9 with TRBJ2-2, with D unresolved. The CDR3 has 12 residues. With 0 bases removed from V and 6 bases from J, the gap between germline ends came to 3 bases. Germline V gene sequence: CDR1 SGDLS, CDR2 YYNGEE. CDR3 protein: CASSVASGELFF. The CDR3 bases are TGTGCCAGCAGCGTAGCGTCCGGGGAGCTGTTTTTT.

V is TRBV9 and J is TRBJ2-7, with D possibly TRBD1 on 6 matching bases. CDR1 is SGDLS, CDR2 YYNGEE, per germline. This CDR3 has 13 amino acids. The V gene lost 4 bases and the J gene lost 3 bases, with 11 bases spanning the gap. The CDR3 here is CASSRDTHYEQYF. The CDR3 DNA reads TGTGCCAGCAGCCGGGACACCCACTACGAGCAGTACTTC.

The rearrangement uses TRBV6-4 and TRBJ2-3, with D perhaps given as TRBD1 or TRBD2 (7 bases each). The CDR3 is made up of 13 amino acids. Between the trimmed V and J ends, which lost 4 bases and 6 bases, there was a span of 11 bases. CDR1 is MRHNA, CDR2 SNTAGT, per germline. CDR3 bases: TGTGCCAGCAGTGGACAGGGAGGGGATACGCAGTATTTT. It specifies CASSGQGGDTQYF.

V is TRBV6-4 and J is TRBJ2-1, with a weak D call TRBD2 (5 bases). CDR1 is MRHNA, CDR2 SNTAGT, per germline. The CDR3 length is 13 residues. V dropped 5 bases and J dropped 7 bases, with 12 bases sitting between them. CDR3 in amino acids: CASSREEQNEQFF. The CDR3 DNA reads TGTGCCAGCAGTCGGGAAGAACAGAATGAGCAGTTCTTC.

This clone appeared a single time. V and J are TRBV6-1 and TRBJ1-1; D unclear. Germline CDR1 MNHNS, CDR2 SASEGT. V lost 6 bases, J lost 1 base, and 15 bases lay in between. The CDR3 is made up of 15 amino acids. For the CDR3, the DNA is TGTGCCAGCAGCCCACCCACTATGGGGAACACTGAAGCTTTCTTT. It specifies CASSPPTMGNTEAFF.

The rearrangement links TRBV9 to TRBJ2-1; 12 nucleotides match TRBD2. The CDR3 consists of 17 residues. The ends lost 1 base at V and 6 bases at J; junction bases unmatched: 8. Germline CDR1 SGDLS, CDR2 YYNGEE. CDR3 sequence reads: CASSVNRLAGGTNEQFF. CDR3 nucleotides: TGTGCCAGCAGCGTAAACCGTCTAGCGGGGGGGACCAATGAGCAGTTCTTC.